A selection of T cell receptor beta chains follows, all from one sample in a study of blood T cell repertoires in COVID-19. Clones were sequenced by immunoSEQ multiplex PCR, and TCRdb holds only the in-frame ones, with some missing. The sample contains around 140,000 clones, about 88% of which appear only once. Sample: PBMCs or T cells enriched from blood (not recorded which). These TCRs come from a man aged 35 to 55 with acute COVID-19. Both conserved end residues are part of each CDR3. The order of the fields is V gene, J gene, clone size, D gene, CDR3 DNA, CDR3 protein. D genes are given only for firm matches. Clone size, where shown, is once, few, many, or a class for clones that have expanded.

V: TRBV5-1
J: TRBJ2-3
size: NA
D: NA
DNA: TGCGCCAGCAGCCCCTCGGGGAGCACAGATACGCAGTATTTT
CDR3: CASSPSGSTDTQYF

V: TRBV2
J: TRBJ1-1
size: NA
D: TRBD1
DNA: TGTGCCAGCAGTGACAGACAGGGAACTGAAGCTTTCTTT
CDR3: CASSDRQGTEAFF

V: TRBV2
J: TRBJ2-3
size: NA
D: TRBD2
DNA: TGTGCCAGCAGGCGATGGACTAGCGGGAGAGGCACAGATACGCAGTATTTT
CDR3: CASRRWTSGRGTDTQYF

V: TRBV7-2
J: TRBJ2-3
size: NA
D: TRBD1
DNA: TGTGCCAGCAGCCCGACAGGGGGCTCAGATACGCAGTATTTT
CDR3: CASSPTGGSDTQYF

V: TRBV3-1/TRBV3-2
J: TRBJ2-5
size: once
D: NA
DNA: TGTGCCAGCACCATAGGGACTTACCAAGAGACCCAGTACTTC
CDR3: CASTIGTYQETQYF

V: TRBV6-5
J: TRBJ2-7
size: NA
D: NA
DNA: TGTGCCAGCAAAACGGGAACTAACAACGAGCAGTACTTC
CDR3: CASKTGTNNEQYF

V: TRBV28
J: TRBJ1-1
size: once
D: TRBD1
DNA: TGTGCCAGCATGGAGTGGGACAGGGGGATGGCTTTCTTT
CDR3: CASMEWDRGMAFF

V: TRBV7-9
J: TRBJ2-7
size: NA
D: TRBD1
DNA: TGTGCCAGCAGCCCCAACCCCGGGACAGGGAGCTCCTACGAGCAGTACTTC
CDR3: CASSPNPGTGSSYEQYF

V: TRBV5-1
J: TRBJ1-5
size: NA
D: TRBD1
DNA: TGCGCCAGCAGCTTGGAGGGACAGAGCAATCAGCCCCAGCATTTT
CDR3: CASSLEGQSNQPQHF

V: TRBV5-1
J: TRBJ1-5
size: NA
D: TRBD1
DNA: TGCGCCAGCAGCTCGGGACAGCCAGGTCAGCCCCAGCATTTT
CDR3: CASSSGQPGQPQHF

V: TRBV3-1/TRBV3-2
J: TRBJ1-4
size: NA
D: NA
DNA: TGTGCCAGCAGCCCTTTTACAGGAGCGACCGTAGAAAAACTGTTTTTT
CDR3: CASSPFTGATVEKLFF

V: TRBV27
J: TRBJ2-1
size: NA
D: TRBD2
DNA: TGTGCCAGCAGTGTGACTAGCATCCGGGCCGCGTTCTTC
CDR3: CASSVTSIRAAFF

V: TRBV7-3
J: TRBJ2-1
size: NA
D: NA
DNA: TGTGCCAGCAGCTCCTTGGGGGGAGTGTACAATGAGCAGTTCTTC
CDR3: CASSSLGGVYNEQFF

V: TRBV28
J: TRBJ1-5
size: NA
D: NA
DNA: TGTGCCAGCAGTTTCGGACAGTTCAATCAGCCCCAGCATTTT
CDR3: CASSFGQFNQPQHF

V: TRBV7-9
J: TRBJ1-5
size: NA
D: TRBD1
DNA: TGTGCCAGCAGTTCCTCCGGGACAGGTAATCAGCCCCAGCATTTT
CDR3: CASSSSGTGNQPQHF

V: TRBV15
J: TRBJ2-7
size: NA
D: TRBD1
DNA: TGTGCCACCAGCCAGAGGTGGGGACAGGGGCTTTCCTACGAGCAGTACTTC
CDR3: CATSQRWGQGLSYEQYF

V: TRBV4-2
J: TRBJ2-1
size: NA
D: NA
DNA: TGTGCCAGCAGCCAAGATGAAAGCGGCCCCTTGTTCTTC
CDR3: CASSQDESGPLFF

V: TRBV14
J: TRBJ2-1
size: NA
D: NA
DNA: TGTGCCAGCAGCCCCCACTGGGAGAGCTACAATGAGCAGTTCTTC
CDR3: CASSPHWESYNEQFF

V: TRBV5-1
J: TRBJ2-1
size: NA
D: TRBD1
DNA: TGCGCCAGCAGCTTGGAGGGACAGGGGTTCCATCGGCAGTTCTTC
CDR3: CASSLEGQGFHRQFF

V: TRBV30
J: TRBJ2-1
size: few
D: NA
DNA: TGTGCCTGGAGTCACCCCCAGGGCAATGAGCAGTTCTTC
CDR3: CAWSHPQGNEQFF

V: TRBV28
J: TRBJ1-1
size: NA
D: TRBD1
DNA: TGTGCCAGCAGTTCCGGACAGGAACTTGAAGCTTTCTTT
CDR3: CASSSGQELEAFF

V: TRBV27
J: TRBJ1-5
size: NA
D: TRBD1
DNA: TGTGCCAGCAGTTCCGGGACAGGGTGGTTCAATCAGCCCCAGCATTTT
CDR3: CASSSGTGWFNQPQHF

V: TRBV5-1
J: TRBJ1-5
size: few
D: NA
DNA: TGCGCCAGCAGCTTGGAAGGGGCTAGCAATCAGCCCCAGCATTTT
CDR3: CASSLEGASNQPQHF

V: TRBV28
J: TRBJ1-3
size: few
D: TRBD1
DNA: TGTGCCAGCAGTTACCCCGGGACAGTTTCTGGAAACACCATATATTTT
CDR3: CASSYPGTVSGNTIYF

V: TRBV6-5
J: TRBJ2-7
size: NA
D: TRBD1
DNA: TGTGCCAGTAAAAAGGGATCACAGGGGGCAGGCGAGCAGTACTTC
CDR3: CASKKGSQGAGEQYF

V: TRBV18
J: TRBJ2-5
size: few
D: TRBD1
DNA: TGTGCCAGCTCACCACCCCAGGGGGCAGGGGAGACCCAGTACTTC
CDR3: CASSPPQGAGETQYF

V: TRBV7-9
J: TRBJ1-6
size: once
D: TRBD1
DNA: TGTGCCAGCAGCTCGGGACAGGGCGGCCGGTCACCCCTCCACTTT
CDR3: CASSSGQGGRSPLHF

V: TRBV10-1
J: TRBJ2-2
size: few
D: NA
DNA: TGCGCCAGCAGTGAGTCGGGGGCACAGGACGGGGAGCTGTTTTTT
CDR3: CASSESGAQDGELFF

V: TRBV4-1
J: TRBJ2-7
size: NA
D: TRBD1
DNA: TGCGCCAGCAGCCCTGGGGACAGGGCCCTACGAGGGCAGTACTTC
CDR3: CASSPGDRALRGQYF

V: TRBV6-6
J: TRBJ2-5
size: NA
D: NA
DNA: TGTGCCAGCAGTTCCGGACAGCAAGAGACCCAGTACTTC
CDR3: CASSSGQQETQYF

V: TRBV5-5
J: TRBJ2-7
size: NA
D: TRBD1
DNA: TGTGCCAGCAGCTTAGCGGACAGGGGGCCCTACGAGCAGTACTTC
CDR3: CASSLADRGPYEQYF

V: TRBV4-1
J: TRBJ1-6
size: NA
D: NA
DNA: TGCGCCAGCAGCCAGGACACAGGGTATTATAATTCACCCCTCCACTTT
CDR3: CASSQDTGYYNSPLHF

V: TRBV7-9
J: TRBJ2-2
size: NA
D: NA
DNA: TGTGCCAGCAGCTTATACCCAGGATCGACCGGGGAGCTGTTTTTT
CDR3: CASSLYPGSTGELFF

V: TRBV5-1
J: TRBJ2-7
size: NA
D: TRBD2
DNA: TGCGCCAGCAGCTTGGTAACTAGCGGGAGTTCTGAGCAGTACTTC
CDR3: CASSLVTSGSSEQYF

V: TRBV11-3
J: TRBJ2-3
size: NA
D: NA
DNA: TGTGCCAGCAGCCCGAGCGGTAACACAGATACGCAGTATTTT
CDR3: CASSPSGNTDTQYF

V: TRBV29-1
J: TRBJ2-7
size: NA
D: TRBD2
DNA: TGCAGCGTTGAAGTCCTAGCGGGGCCCTACGAGCAGTACTTC
CDR3: CSVEVLAGPYEQYF

V: TRBV19
J: TRBJ2-1
size: NA
D: NA
DNA: TGTGCCAGTAGTATTACCGGGACACAGATAGACAATGAGCAGTTCTTC
CDR3: CASSITGTQIDNEQFF

V: TRBV2
J: TRBJ2-7
size: NA
D: NA
DNA: TGTGCCAGTGGACAGATTACTTACGAGCAGTACTTC
CDR3: CASGQITYEQYF

V: TRBV27
J: TRBJ1-5
size: once
D: TRBD1
DNA: TGTGCCAGCAGTCCGAACAGGGGGCCTCAGCCCCAGCATTTT
CDR3: CASSPNRGPQPQHF

V: TRBV3-1/TRBV3-2
J: TRBJ2-5
size: NA
D: TRBD1
DNA: TGTGCCAGCAGCCCGCTTCAGGGGGCGATCCCAGAGACCCAGTACTTC
CDR3: CASSPLQGAIPETQYF

V: TRBV7-2
J: TRBJ2-1
size: NA
D: TRBD2
DNA: TGTGCCAGCAGCTTAGAGAGGTCAGCGGGAGGAATTGAGCAGTTCTTC
CDR3: CASSLERSAGGIEQFF

V: TRBV4-2
J: TRBJ1-2
size: NA
D: NA
DNA: TGTGCCAGCAGCCTGACATTTAACCCAGGCTATGGCTACACCTTC
CDR3: CASSLTFNPGYGYTF

V: TRBV28
J: TRBJ2-3
size: NA
D: NA
DNA: TGTGCCAGCGGGCCGGCAGATACGCAGTATTTT
CDR3: CASGPADTQYF

V: TRBV5-8
J: TRBJ2-1
size: once
D: TRBD2
DNA: TGTGCCAGCAGCTTGGGAGGGACTAGCGGGAGTCCCGATGAGCAGTTCTTC
CDR3: CASSLGGTSGSPDEQFF